This T cell receptor (beta chain) was recovered during a study of shared clonotypes between healthy human individuals. The germline gives CDR1 ENHRY, CDR2 SYGVKD. V trimming: 3 bases; J trimming: 10 bases; junction bases outside the gene matches: 5. The CDR3 contains 13 residues. Details on this clone: The antigen is not known.

Points from the study as a whole: Compared with memory subsets, naive subsets generally had larger estimated richness.

Original analysis: ImmunoSEQ gave junction-only sequences without quality scores, so filtering differed. TCRdb keeps only in-frame clones here, not all; method: immunoSEQ multiplex PCR. V and J calls and clone size come straight from that table; D and trimming were deduced from the DNA. The sample lists 1,500,000 or so clones; approximately 97% were seen once. Sequencing was done on a sample of naive CD4+ T cells sorted from blood. Subset of the sample: CD45RA+ positively selected. The chain couples TRBV10-3 to TRBJ2-1; 8 bases match TRBD2. The receptor's source is a man aged 25-40 years in good health. CDR3 nucleotide sequence: TGTGCCATCAGTGAAGGACTAGCCCACGAGCAGTTCTTC. This sequence encodes CAISEGLAHEQFF.